This T cell receptor (beta chain) derives from a study of T cell responses to AZD1222 COVID-19 vaccine. Whole-study results and caveats: Spike-specific TCR breadth rose after two AZD1222 doses, and depth rose as well.

Clones were read by immunoSEQ multiplex PCR, and TCRdb kept only the in-frame ones, dropping some. The table lists about 21,000 clones, roughly 80% of them singletons. This clone was observed a handful of times. The antigen remains unidentified. This sequence originates from an adult in good health. The material was peripheral blood, obtained on day 0 of AZD1222 vaccination.

CDR3 nucleotides: TGTGCCAGCAGGGGGGGCGGGACCAACACCGGGGAGCTGTTTTTT. It yields the protein CASRGGGTNTGELFF. The rearrangement links TRBV28 to TRBJ2-2; D possibly uses TRBD1 or TRBD2 (6 bases each). V was pared by 6 bases and J by 2 bases, with 13 bases between. This CDR3 spans 15 amino acids. In germline, CDR1 is MDHEN, CDR2 SYDVKM.